Described below is a single TCR beta chain sequence and its context. Its antigen remains unidentified. Germline loops: CDR1 SGHRS, CDR2 YFSETQ. Deletions cut 4 bases from V and 8 bases from J, with 15 bases between. The length of the CDR3 is 14 residues. This entry belongs to a study of Tregs in tolerant kidney transplant recipients. Recipients received nonmyeloablative bone marrow transplants from related graft donors, with transient mixed chimerism. Unstimulated regulatory T cells (CD4+CD25+CD127-), CD4+CD25- non-regulatory cells, CD4 and CD8 cells were FACS-sorted from thawed PBMCs. Whole-study results and caveats: This study did not directly address biological reproducibility. Expanding Tregs on activated donor B cells appeared to best identify donor-specific TCRbeta clones. Changing PCR primers prevented nucleotide comparison between some patients' samples.

Using immunoSEQ multiplex PCR, the repertoire was profiled, and TCRdb retains in-frame clones only, with some absent. Among roughly 70,000 clones, about 87% were seen once, and the ten largest hold 3.8%. This TCR was recovered from a human patient who received a combined kidney and bone marrow transplant. The graft donor may have contributed some T cells. The chain couples TRBV5-1 to TRBJ1-4; possibly TRBD1 for D (6 bases). Sequenced material: CD4+ T cells from blood (PBMCs), taken 6 months after the transplant. CDR3 sequence: CASSLGQTREKLFF. CDR3 bases: TGCGCCAGCAGCCTCGGACAGACCAGGGAAAAACTGTTTTTT.